This TCR beta chain was recovered during a study of T cell repertoires in ileal Crohn's disease. Study background: The MI sample came from the proximal margin of the surgical specimen.

The time point: proximal margin of the surgical specimen (macroscopically non-inflamed). The table came from immunoSEQ multiplex PCR; TCRdb's copy has only in-frame clones and leaves some out. Of roughly 3,300 clones listed, about two thirds are singletons. This clone was picked up a small number of times. The antigen remains unidentified. Study conclusions and caveats: Clonal expansions were more frequent in active smokers than non-smokers at surgery. Compared with CD4 T cells, sorted CD8 cells carried more expanded clones.

Germline V gene sequence: CDR1 MNHEY, CDR2 SVGAGI. The length of the CDR3 is 14 residues. J gave up 4 bases and V 5 bases, and 4 bases lay outside the gene matches. The genes are TRBV6-5 and TRBJ2-2; 7 nucleotides match TRBD1. Sequencing input: ileal tissue. The origin of this receptor is an adult with Crohn's disease. CDR3 nucleotides: TGTGCCAGCAGTGCCCGACAGGGCACCGGGGAGCTGTTTTTT. Translation: CASSARQGTGELFF.